The 5 T cell receptor beta chains below were found in one sample sequenced in a study of shared clonotypes between healthy human individuals. Naive CD8 cells were CD45RO-negative, positively selected for CCR7, excluding terminally differentiated effector memory CD45RA+ cells. TCRdb keeps only in-frame clones here, not all; method: immunoSEQ multiplex PCR. The sample contains some 800,000 clones, 90% to 95% of which appear only once. Material for sequencing was naive CD8+ T cells sorted from blood. The receptors here all came from a young man in good health.

This clone was detected once. The chain uses TRBV13 and TRBJ2-1, with D unresolved. Germline CDR1 PRHDT, CDR2 FYEKMQ (reference sequence). The CDR3 has 11 residues. Deletions cut 5 bases from V and 9 bases from J, with 8 bases between. The CDR3 spells CASSARGEQFF. The CDR3 region has the DNA TGTGCCAGCAGCGCCCGCGGTGAGCAGTTCTTC.

The V and J genes are TRBV7-6 and TRBJ2-2, with 7 positions matching TRBD2. V trimming: 1 base; J trimming: 6 bases; junction bases outside the gene matches: 11. This CDR3 has 17 residues. CDR1 SGHVS and CDR2 FNYEAQ come from the germline V gene. The DNA for the CDR3 is TGTGCCAGCAGCTTAGTAGGAACGGGAGCGGGATCCGGGGAGCTGTTTTTT. It specifies CASSLVGTGAGSGELFF.

V usage is TRBV27 and J usage is TRBJ2-7; 11 bases line up with TRBD2. From germline, CDR1 is MNHEY and CDR2 SMNVEV (reference sequence). The V segment lost 5 bases and the J segment 4 bases; nucleotides outside the gene matches: 13. The CDR3 extends over 17 amino acids. The chain's CDR3 is CASSPAPTSGSLYEQYF. The CDR3 DNA follows: TGTGCCAGCAGTCCAGCCCCTACTAGCGGGAGTTTATACGAGCAGTACTTC.

This sequence joins TRBV6-6 and TRBJ2-2; a weak D match, TRBD2 (6 bases). V dropped 7 bases and J dropped 4 bases, with 10 bases sitting between them. Germline values: CDR1 MNHNY, CDR2 SVGAGI (reference sequence). There are 13 residues in the CDR3. CDR3 in amino acids: CASIREFTGELFF. Here the CDR3 DNA reads TGTGCCAGCATCCGGGAGTTCACCGGGGAGCTGTTTTTT.

The chain joins TRBV7-9 to TRBJ2-5, with TRBD2 matching 9 bases. Germline CDR1 and CDR2: SEHNR and FQNEAQ (reference sequence). V was clipped by 2 bases and J by 3 bases; unmatched bases: 7. The CDR3 totals 16 residues. The CDR3 here is CASSLLAGGPEETQYF. CDR3 DNA sequence: TGTGCCAGCAGCTTACTGGCGGGAGGGCCCGAAGAGACCCAGTACTTC.